This T cell receptor (beta chain) was sequenced in a study of PD-L1 blockade in urothelial cancer. Study in general: Beginning in about 2014, patients received atezolizumab, given as 1,200 mg intravenously every 3 weeks. Patients' histories included 0 to 3 prior chemotherapy regimens.

Time point denoted: pretreatment peripheral blood. Trimming removed 6 bases from V and 6 bases from J, with 24 bases in between. Germline V CDR1 and CDR2: MDHEN, SYDVKM. This CDR3 region has 17 residues. Repertoires were generated with immunoSEQ multiplex PCR, while TCRdb's copy carries only in-frame clones and drops some. This table has 70,000 to 75,000 clones, over 80% appearing once. The source material was PBMCs, sampled around atezolizumab (anti-PD-L1) treatment. This clonotype was obtained from an older woman with urothelial cancer. The chain employs TRBV28 and TRBJ1-5; D perhaps matches TRBD1 (6 bases). This CDR3 is CASRLGGAQGAGQPQHF. The DNA of the CDR3 is TGTGCCAGCAGGCTAGGGGGGGCCCAGGGCGCGGGTCAGCCCCAGCATTTT.